The 18 T cell receptor beta chains below come from one sample, sequenced in a study of identifying expanded T cells in peripheral blood (dated by TCRdb to about 2019). The library was prepared using the immunoSEQ multiplex PCR assay. Here the immuneACCESS table is served through TCRdb, limited to in-frame sequences with V and J called. Missing clones are a known gap in these copies; in checked studies unresolved V genes cover under half, and the rest lacks a known reason. The sample table contains approximately 91,000 clones; only one count was recorded for about 91% of them. The ten top clones hold 4% to 4.5% of the sample. Material: blood. The receptors derive from a person between 18 and 75 years old in good health.

The rearrangement joins TRBV6-1 to TRBJ1-1; the D gene is possibly TRBD1 (6 bases). Germline V lookup: CDR1 MNHNS, CDR2 SASEGT. V lost 5 bases and J lost 7, with 14 bases in between. The CDR3 length is 13 residues. CDR3 amino acids: CASSLRGGFEAFF. The CDR3 DNA sequence: TGTGCCAGCAGTCTTAGGGGGGGATTTGAAGCTTTCTTT.

The rearrangement joins TRBV21-1 to TRBJ1-3. TRBV21-1 is reported as a pseudogene. The CDR3 is made up of 15 amino acids. The CDR3 spells CASSKAGSSGNTIYF. CDR3 coding DNA: TGTGCCAGCAGCAAAGCGGGGAGCTCTGGAAACACCATATATTTT.

The chain recombines TRBV2 with TRBJ2-7; D is perhaps TRBD1 (5 bases). The V gene's germline CDR1 is SNHLY and CDR2 FYNNEI. The V and J ends lost 4 bases and 2 bases respectively, with 9 bases between them. There are 13 residues in the CDR3. Here the CDR3 reads CASSGAGTYEQYF. The CDR3 DNA sequence: TGTGCCAGCAGTGGGGCAGGGACCTACGAGCAGTACTTC.

Comments on this clone: This may come from a read error, since a much larger clone is one base off. The chain links TRBV6-1 to TRBJ2-2; 9 nucleotides agree with TRBD2. This CDR3 is 14 amino acids long. Germline trimming cut 3 bases from V and 4 bases from J; bases unmatched to any gene: 0. The V gene's germline CDR1 is MNHNS and CDR2 SASEGT. The CDR3 is CASSERGGTGELFF. DNA of the CDR3: TGTGCCAGCAGTGAGCGGGGGGGCACCGGGGAGCTGTTTTTT.

The V call is TRBV5-5, the J call TRBJ2-7; 7 nucleotides agree with TRBD2. The germline V gene encodes CDR1 SGHKS and CDR2 YYEKEE (reference sequence). V lost 1 base to trimming and J lost 2 bases; unmatched junction nucleotides: 6. The CDR3 length is 15 residues. CDR3 amino acids: CASSLSSGGTYEQYF. In DNA form, the CDR3 reads TGTGCCAGCAGCTTGTCTAGCGGAGGGACCTACGAGCAGTACTTC.

This sequence joins TRBV7-9 and TRBJ2-7; 7 nucleotides agree with TRBD1. The germline gives CDR1 SEHNR, CDR2 FQNEAQ (reference sequence). Unmatched junction bases numbered 7, after V lost 4 bases and J lost 4 bases. The CDR3 length is 14 residues. CDR3 in DNA: TGTGCCAGCAGCTATTCGACAGGGTTGTACGAGCAGTACTTC. Its translation is CASSYSTGLYEQYF.

The chain employs TRBV4-3 and TRBJ2-2; 7 bases match TRBD2. The V gene end was trimmed by 4 bases and the J gene end by 3 bases; junction bases not matched to a gene: 11. Germline V gives CDR1 LGHNA, CDR2 YSLEER. The CDR3 extends over 17 amino acids. DNA of the CDR3: TGCGCCAGCAGCCTGGGAGGGCGGTCTAGGTACACCGGGGAGCTGTTTTTT. This gives the protein CASSLGGRSRYTGELFF.

This chain links TRBV5-4 with TRBJ2-1; D is possibly TRBD2 (5 bases). The CDR3 has 13 residues. The germline V and J ends were trimmed by 4 bases and 7 bases, with 12 bases remaining between them. Germline V gene sequence: CDR1 SGHNT, CDR2 YYREEE (reference sequence). CDR3 loop: CASSLGRGNEQFF. In DNA, the CDR3 is TGTGCCAGCAGCCTGGGTCGAGGGAATGAGCAGTTCTTC.

The chain couples TRBV7-6 to TRBJ1-2; 10 bases align to TRBD1. The germline gives CDR1 SGHVS, CDR2 FNYEAQ. CDR3 length: 17 residues. Losses at the gene ends were 6 bases for V and 4 bases for J; bases not matched to a gene: 14. The CDR3: CASSKSLGTGVPYGYTF. The DNA for the CDR3 is TGTGCCAGCAGTAAAAGTCTTGGGACAGGGGTCCCCTATGGCTACACCTTC.

The chain joins TRBV15 to TRBJ1-5, with D unclear. Germline V gene data show CDR1 as LNHNV and CDR2 as YYDKDF (reference sequence). Between the trimmed V and J ends, which lost 0 bases and 2 bases, there was a span of 8 bases. The CDR3 loop spans 15 amino acids. CDR3 DNA sequence: TGTGCCACCAGCAGAGATTGGGGTGGCAATCAGCCCCAGCATTTT. Encoded protein: CATSRDWGGNQPQHF.

The rearrangement joins TRBV28 to TRBJ1-3; 7 nucleotides agree with TRBD1. In germline, CDR1 is MDHEN, CDR2 SYDVKM. J lost 0 bases, V lost 6 bases, and 8 bases had no gene match. This CDR3 is 16 amino acids long. The CDR3 is CASSLGQRFSGNTIYF. The CDR3 bases are TGTGCCAGCAGCCTGGGACAGAGGTTCTCTGGAAACACCATATATTTT.

This clone is labeled as medium-sized. The rearrangement joins TRBV6-1 to TRBJ1-2, with a weak D call TRBD1 (6 bases). CDR3 length equals 14 residues. Per germline, CDR1 MNHNS and CDR2 SASEGT. Trimming removed 6 bases from V and 7 bases from J, with 18 bases in between. The CDR3 sequence: CASSPWGGGGGYTF. The CDR3 DNA is TGTGCCAGCAGCCCTTGGGGAGGGGGAGGTGGCTACACCTTC.

V usage is TRBV29-1 and J usage is TRBJ2-5, with 7 nucleotides matching TRBD1. V dropped 2 bases and J dropped 2; count of bases not matched to a gene: 5. CDR1 is SQVTM and CDR2 is ANQGSEA in the germline V gene. This CDR3 region has 14 residues. The CDR3: CSVEITGDQETQYF. The CDR3 DNA follows: TGCAGCGTTGAAATAACAGGGGATCAAGAGACCCAGTACTTC.

J is TRBJ1-1 and V is TRBV7-3, with D perhaps matching TRBD1 (5 bases). V dropped 5 bases and J dropped 3 bases, with 16 bases sitting between them. The CDR3 runs to 15 residues. Germline assignment: CDR1 SGHTA and CDR2 FQGTGA. The CDR3 loop reads CASSLNPSGYTEAFF. The CDR3 nucleotides read TGTGCCAGCAGCCTAAACCCCTCAGGGTACACTGAAGCTTTCTTT.

This clone was seen just once. This chain connects TRBV7-2 to TRBJ2-7; 13 bases fit TRBD2. J was trimmed by 4 bases and V by 4 bases; bases with no gene match: 7. From germline, CDR1 is SGHTA and CDR2 FQGNSA. The CDR3 consists of 16 residues. The CDR3 bases are TGTGCCAGCAGCTCATGGACTAGCGGGAGTGTGTACGAGCAGTACTTC. Translating it yields CASSSWTSGSVYEQYF.

J is TRBJ2-5 and V is TRBV4-2, with D possibly being TRBD1 (6 bases). The V end lost 1 base, the J end lost 3 bases, and 18 bases lay between the germline ends. Per germline, CDR1 LGHNA and CDR2 YNFKEQ. The CDR3 is made up of 17 amino acids. DNA of the CDR3: TGTGCCAGCAGCCAAGGTCCGAACAGGGACGGCGAAGAGACCCAGTACTTC. Its translation is CASSQGPNRDGEETQYF.

This clone has only a few counts. The V call is TRBV13, the J call TRBJ2-1; no definite D call. Between the trimmed V and J ends, which lost 5 bases and 12 bases, there was a span of 14 bases. Germline CDR1 and CDR2: PRHDT and FYEKMQ (reference sequence). There are 12 residues in the CDR3. CDR3 loop: CASSPRKSLQFF. The DNA for the CDR3 is TGTGCCAGCAGCCCCAGAAAAAGTTTGCAGTTCTTC.

This clone was observed a handful of times. The rearrangement uses TRBV6-4 and TRBJ2-1, with 11 bases fitting TRBD2. CDR3 length: 17 residues. V lost 6 bases to trimming and J lost 2 bases; unmatched junction nucleotides: 9. Germline V lookup: CDR1 MRHNA, CDR2 SNTAGT. The DNA for the CDR3 is TGTGCCAGCAGCCCCAAGGGACTAGCGGACCCCTACAATGAGCAGTTCTTC. Translated: CASSPKGLADPYNEQFF.